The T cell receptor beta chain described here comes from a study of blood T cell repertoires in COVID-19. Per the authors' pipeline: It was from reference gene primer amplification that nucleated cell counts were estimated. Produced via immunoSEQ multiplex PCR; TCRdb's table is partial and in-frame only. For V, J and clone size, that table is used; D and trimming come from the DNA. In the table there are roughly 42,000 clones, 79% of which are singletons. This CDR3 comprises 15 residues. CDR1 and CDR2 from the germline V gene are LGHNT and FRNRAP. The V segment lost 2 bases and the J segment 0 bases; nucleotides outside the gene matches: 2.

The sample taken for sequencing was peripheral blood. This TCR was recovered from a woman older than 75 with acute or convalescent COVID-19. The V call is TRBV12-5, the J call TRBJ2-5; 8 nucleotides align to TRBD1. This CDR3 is CASGLYRGYQETQYF. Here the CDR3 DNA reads TGTGCTAGTGGTTTGTACAGGGGGTACCAAGAGACCCAGTACTTC. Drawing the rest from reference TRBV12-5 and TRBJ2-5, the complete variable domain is DARVTQTPRHKVTEMGQEVTMRCQPILGHNTVFWYRQTMMQGLELLAYFRNRAPLDDSGMPKDRFSAEMPDATLATLKIQPSEPRDSAVYFCASGLYRGYQETQYFGPGTRLLVL.